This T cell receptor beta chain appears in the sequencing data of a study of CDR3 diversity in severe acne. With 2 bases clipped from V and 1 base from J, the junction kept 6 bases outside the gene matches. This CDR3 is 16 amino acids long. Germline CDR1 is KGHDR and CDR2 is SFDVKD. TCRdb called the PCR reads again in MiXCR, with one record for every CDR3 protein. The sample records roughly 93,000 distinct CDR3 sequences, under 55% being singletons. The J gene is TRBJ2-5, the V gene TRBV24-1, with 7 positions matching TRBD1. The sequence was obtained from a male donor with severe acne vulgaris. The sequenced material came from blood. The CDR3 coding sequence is TGTGCCACCAGTGATTCAGGCAGGGGGACCCAAGAGACCCAGTACTTC. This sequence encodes CATSDSGRGTQETQYF.